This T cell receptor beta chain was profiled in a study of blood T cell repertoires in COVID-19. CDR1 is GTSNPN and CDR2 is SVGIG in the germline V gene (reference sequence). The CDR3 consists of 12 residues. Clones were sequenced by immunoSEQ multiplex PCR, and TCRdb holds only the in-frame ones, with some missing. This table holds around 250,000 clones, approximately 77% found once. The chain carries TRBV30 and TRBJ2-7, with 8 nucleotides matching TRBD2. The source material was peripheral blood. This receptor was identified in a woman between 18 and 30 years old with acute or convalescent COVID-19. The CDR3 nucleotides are TGTGCTGCGGGACTAGGATCCTACGAGCAGTACTTC. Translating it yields CAAGLGSYEQYF.